There are many counts of the clone carrying this TCR beta chain. Its antigen is not known. This sample is part of a study of CD8 T cells in ankylosing spondylitis. TCRdb reanalysed the 5' RACE reads using MiXCR and keeps one entry per CDR3 protein. The sample holds about 540,000 distinct CDR3 sequences; 12% are singletons and the top ten take approximately 6.3%. CDR3 length: 13 residues. Per the germline V gene, CDR1 is SGDLS and CDR2 is YYNGEE. Trimming left V 0 bases short and J 9 bases short, with 10 bases between. The study, taken as a whole, reports: Typical of ankylosing spondylitis blood, it appeared, was a TCR beta motif of several highly homologous variants.

This chain joins TRBV9 and TRBJ2-1; D remains unclear. Source material: blood, either unsorted or a sorted T cell fraction (not recorded which). This receptor was identified in a male donor with ankylosing spondylitis. The CDR3 region has the DNA TGTGCCAGCAGCGTAGACCCCCAACTTGAGCAGTTCTTC. Protein sequence: CASSVDPQLEQFF.